This T cell receptor beta chain was found in a study of cytomegalovirus exposure and HLA in healthy donors. Study observations and caveats: For most TCR beta V segments, an earlier analysis put the productive rate at about 87% or about 30% of the time.

Comment on this clone: The target antigen is unknown.

The CDR3 runs to 14 residues. V was pared by 2 bases and J by 6 bases, with 15 bases between. CDR1 SGHTS and CDR2 YDEGEE come from the germline V gene. This PCR relied on a set of 60 Vbeta primers and 13 Jbeta primers. Sequencing used immunoSEQ multiplex PCR; TCRdb keeps in-frame clones, though not all of them. The profile covers about 91,000 clones, with about nine tenths appearing a single time and around a tenth taken by the ten largest. The sequenced sample was PBMCs. The receptor was isolated from a man aged 25 to 40 in good health and CMV-seropositive. The V gene is TRBV5-8, the J gene TRBJ2-7; D uncertain. The CDR3: CASSLESSSGEQYF. In DNA form, the CDR3 reads TGTGCCAGCAGCTTAGAGTCCTCGTCGGGCGAGCAGTACTTC.